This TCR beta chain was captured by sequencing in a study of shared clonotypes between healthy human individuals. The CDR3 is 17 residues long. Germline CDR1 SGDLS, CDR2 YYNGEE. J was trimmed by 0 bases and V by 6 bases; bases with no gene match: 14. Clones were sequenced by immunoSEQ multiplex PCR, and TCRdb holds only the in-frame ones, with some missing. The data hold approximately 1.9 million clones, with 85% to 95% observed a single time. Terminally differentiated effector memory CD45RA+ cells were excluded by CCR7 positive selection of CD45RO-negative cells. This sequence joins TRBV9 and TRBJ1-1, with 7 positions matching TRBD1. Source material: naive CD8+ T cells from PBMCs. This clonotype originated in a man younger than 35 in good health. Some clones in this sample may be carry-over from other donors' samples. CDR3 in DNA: TGTGCCAGCAATAGGATTGTTTGGGACAGAGTGAACACTGAAGCTTTCTTT. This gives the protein CASNRIVWDRVNTEAFF. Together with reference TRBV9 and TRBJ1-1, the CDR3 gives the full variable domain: DSGVTQTPKHLITATGQRVTLRCSPRSGDLSVYWYQQSLDQGLQFLIQYYNGEERAKGNILERFSAQQFPDLHSELNLSSLELGDSALYFCASNRIVWDRVNTEAFFGQGTRLTVV.